A selection of T cell receptor beta chains follows, all from one sample in a study of vaccination effects on CD4 cells after COVID-19. Sequenced by immunoSEQ multiplex PCR; TCRdb stores in-frame clones only, minus some. The profile covers about 63,000 clones, with 60% to 80% appearing a single time and about 4% taken by the ten largest. Antigen specificity for these receptors is unknown. The source was CD4+ T cells from PBMCs cultured with HCoV-OC43 spike peptides, collected before COVID-19 vaccination. The receptors were gathered from a human donor who received a COVID-19 vaccine. Both conserved end residues are part of each CDR3. The D gene is left open where the match is weak. The size field is filled for only some rows; it gives once, few, many or a size class.

CDR3nt | CDR3aa | j_gene | v_gene | d_gene | abundance
TGTGCCATCAGTGTCCCGGGACAGGGGGCCCCAAACACCTTC | CAISVPGQGAPNTF | TRBJ1-2 | TRBV10-3 | TRBD1 | once
TGCGCCAGCAGCTTCCAGGAACACCAAGAGACCCAGTACTTC | CASSFQEHQETQYF | TRBJ2-5 | TRBV5-1 | - | -
TGTGCCTGGAGTCCTGACCACCAAGAGACCCAGTACTTC | CAWSPDHQETQYF | TRBJ2-5 | TRBV30 | - | -
TGTGCCGCCAAAACCGGGACTTTGAACACTGAAGCTTTCTTT | CAAKTGTLNTEAFF | TRBJ1-1 | TRBV30 | - | -
TGTGCCAGCAGCACCGGGACTTTCTATGGCTACACCTTC | CASSTGTFYGYTF | TRBJ1-2 | TRBV6-5 | - | -
TGTGCCATCAGTGAGTTCTCAGGGTCCACCGGGGAGCTGTTTTTT | CAISEFSGSTGELFF | TRBJ2-2 | TRBV10-3 | - | -
TGCAGCGTTCAATTGGGACAGGGTGGGGGAAAACTGTTTTTT | CSVQLGQGGGKLFF | TRBJ1-4 | TRBV29-1 | TRBD1 | -
TGCAGCGTTGAAGATCGGGCGGGGATAAGCACAGATACGCAGTATTTT | CSVEDRAGISTDTQYF | TRBJ2-3 | TRBV29-1 | - | -
TGTGCCAGCAGTCTCGGGGCCAAAAACATTCAGTACTTC | CASSLGAKNIQYF | TRBJ2-4 | TRBV11-2 | - | -
TGTGCCAGCAGTTTCTCTCGGGGCACAGATACGCAGTATTTT | CASSFSRGTDTQYF | TRBJ2-3 | TRBV27 | - | once
TGTGCCAGCAGCTTAGGGGCAGAGGAGACCCAGTACTTC | CASSLGAEETQYF | TRBJ2-5 | TRBV7-2 | - | -
TGCGCCAGCAGCTTGTCACAGGGCTTGAGGACTGAAGCTTTCTTT | CASSLSQGLRTEAFF | TRBJ1-1 | TRBV5-1 | - | few
TGTGCCTGGAAACAGGGACCCGGAAACACCATATATTTT | CAWKQGPGNTIYF | TRBJ1-3 | TRBV30 | - | -
TGTGCCAGCTCAAATAGGGCAGTTGAAGCTTTCTTT | CASSNRAVEAFF | TRBJ1-1 | TRBV18 | - | -
TGCGCCAGCAGCCTACAGGGGGATCCGTACAATGAGCAGTTCTTC | CASSLQGDPYNEQFF | TRBJ2-1 | TRBV4-3 | TRBD1 | -
TGCAGCGTTGAAAAGTTTCCCGGACGGGAAATTTTCTTT | CSVEKFPGREIFF | TRBJ1-1 | TRBV29-1 | - | -
TGTGCCAGCAGTTTTGGCAGGAACTATGGCTACACCTTC | CASSFGRNYGYTF | TRBJ1-2 | TRBV12-3/TRBV12-4 | - | once
TGTGCCACATCACACATGGGCACTGAAGCTTTCTTT | CATSHMGTEAFF | TRBJ1-1 | TRBV24-1 | - | -
TGTGCCAGTAGTGTCACGACGGGGAACTCTGGAAACACCATATATTTT | CASSVTTGNSGNTIYF | TRBJ1-3 | TRBV19 | - | once
TGTGCCACCAGCAGATCCCCTAATGAAAAACTGTTTTTT | CATSRSPNEKLFF | TRBJ1-4 | TRBV15 | - | -
TGCAGCGTTGATTCGACAGTCTATGGCTACACCTTC | CSVDSTVYGYTF | TRBJ1-2 | TRBV29-1 | - | -
TGTGCCATCAGTGAGTCGATGGCCCGAAATAGCAATCAGCCCCAGCATTTT | CAISESMARNSNQPQHF | TRBJ1-5 | TRBV10-3 | - | -